One and the same sample provided the 14 T cell receptor beta chains below, sequenced in a study of technical replicates of blood from a handful of donors. Here immunoSEQ multiplex PCR was the method, and the copy in TCRdb shows in-frame clones only, minus some. The sample lists tens of thousands of clones; about 94% were seen once. The sample taken for sequencing was T cells isolated from PBMCs. These receptors came from a human donor in good health.

V gene TRBV18 combines with J gene TRBJ1-5, with D maybe TRBD1 (6 bases). The germline V and J ends were trimmed by 5 bases and 3 bases, with 11 bases remaining between them. Germline assignment: CDR1 KGHSH and CDR2 LQKENI. The CDR3 length is 14 residues. The CDR3 here is CASSAGTLNQPQHF. CDR3 nucleotides: TGTGCCAGCTCAGCCGGGACACTCAATCAGCCCCAGCATTTT.

The chain employs TRBV4-1 and TRBJ2-7, with 9 positions matching TRBD1. CDR3 size: 18 residues. V lost 3 bases, J lost 3 bases, and 15 bases stayed unmatched. Looked up from germline, CDR1 is MGHRA and CDR2 is YSYEKL. CDR3 region: CASSHTLRDRALNYEQYF. In nucleotides, the CDR3 is TGCGCCAGCAGCCACACCTTACGGGACAGGGCCCTAAACTACGAGCAGTACTTC.

This chain connects TRBV11-3 to TRBJ2-6, with a possible D match to TRBD1 (5 bases). CDR1 is SGHNT, CDR2 YENEEA, per germline. Between the trimmed V and J ends, which lost 5 bases and 5 bases, there was a span of 16 bases. This CDR3 is 16 amino acids long. The CDR3 protein is CASSQGRQSRANVLTF. CDR3 sequence (DNA): TGTGCCAGCAGCCAGGGTCGACAAAGTCGGGCCAACGTCCTGACTTTC.

This chain connects TRBV15 to TRBJ2-7; the match to TRBD1 covers 9 bases. Looked up from germline, CDR1 is LNHNV and CDR2 is YYDKDF (reference sequence). The CDR3 is 14 amino acids. The junction had 11 bases not matched to a gene; V was cut back by 10 bases and J by 4 bases. The CDR3 DNA sequence: TGTGCCATAAGCGCGGGACAGGGCTTATACGAGCAGTACTTC. This sequence encodes CAISAGQGLYEQYF.

V is TRBV27 and J is TRBJ2-1; D possibly corresponds to TRBD2 (6 bases). The ends were cut back, 3 bases at V and 5 bases at J, with 11 bases in the middle. Germline CDR1 and CDR2: MNHEY and SMNVEV (reference sequence). This CDR3 comprises 14 residues. The CDR3, as DNA: TGTGCCAGCAGTTTCCGGGAGATAAACAATGAGCAGTTCTTC. Protein product: CASSFREINNEQFF.

This chain connects TRBV7-9 to TRBJ2-1, with a weak D call TRBD1 (5 bases). There are 15 residues in the CDR3. The germline gives CDR1 SEHNR, CDR2 FQNEAQ (reference sequence). V was shortened by 5 bases and J by 2 bases, with 13 bases between the two germline ends. CDR3 residues: CASSHRYPAYNEQFF. CDR3 DNA: TGTGCCAGCAGCCACAGGTATCCGGCCTACAATGAGCAGTTCTTC.

The V and J genes are TRBV19 and TRBJ1-1; D perhaps matches TRBD1 (5 bases). This CDR3 comprises 13 residues. Germline-derived CDR1 and CDR2 are LNHDA and SQIVND (reference sequence). The germline V and J ends were trimmed by 9 bases and 5 bases, with 16 bases remaining between them. The CDR3 reads CASSGGVSTEAFF. CDR3 sequence (DNA): TGTGCCAGCTCGGGGGGAGTCTCAACTGAAGCTTTCTTT.

The table lists this clone with a count of one. The chain employs TRBV11-3 and TRBJ2-5, with 11 bases identical to TRBD2. The V gene's germline CDR1 is SGHNT and CDR2 YENEEA. The CDR3 loop spans 15 amino acids. V lost 8 bases to trimming and J lost 5 bases; unmatched junction nucleotides: 10. CDR3 sequence reads: CASGHSGRAWETQYF. In nucleotides, the CDR3 is TGTGCCAGCGGCCATAGCGGGAGGGCCTGGGAGACCCAGTACTTC. The whole variable domain, remainder taken from reference TRBV11-3 and TRBJ2-5, is EAGVVQSPRYKIIEKKQPVAFWCNPISGHNTLYWYLQNLGQGPELLIRYENEEAVDDSQLPKDRFSAERLKGVDSTLKIQPAELGDSAVYLCASGHSGRAWETQYFGPGTRLLVL.

The V and J genes are TRBV29-1 and TRBJ1-1, with D hard to call. Trimming took 6 bases from V and 4 from J, leaving 9 bases between them. This CDR3 is 11 amino acids long. Germline loops: CDR1 SQVTM, CDR2 ANQGSEA. CDR3: CSVARSTEAFF. The CDR3 DNA is TGCAGCGTCGCCCGGAGCACTGAAGCTTTCTTT.

The CDR3 here is CASRQGDYGYTF. DNA for the CDR3: TGTGCCAGTAGGCAGGGTGACTATGGCTACACCTTC. The V and J genes are TRBV19 and TRBJ1-2, with D maybe TRBD1 (5 bases). Looked up from germline, CDR1 is LNHDA and CDR2 is SQIVND (reference sequence). The CDR3 contains 12 residues. The ends were cut back, 6 bases at V and 3 bases at J, with 8 bases in the middle.

V and J are TRBV2 and TRBJ1-4; D possibly corresponds to TRBD1 (6 bases). Germline V CDR1 and CDR2: SNHLY, FYNNEI. This CDR3 has 12 residues. V lost 5 bases and J lost 8, with 9 bases in between. CDR3: CASSFDREKLFF. CDR3 in DNA: TGTGCCAGCAGTTTCGACAGGGAAAAACTGTTTTTT.

The V gene is TRBV6-1, the J gene TRBJ2-1; perhaps TRBD2 as D (5 bases). The CDR3 spans 14 residues. CDR1 is MNHNS, CDR2 SASEGT, per germline. V was pared by 8 bases and J by 6 bases, with 17 bases between. CDR3 sequence (DNA): TGTGCCAGCCCCCTCGCCGGGATGGTCAATGAGCAGTTCTTC. Protein: CASPLAGMVNEQFF.

The chain employs TRBV4-3 and TRBJ1-1; D is possibly TRBD1 (5 bases). CDR1 LGHNA and CDR2 YSLEER come from the germline V gene. Trimming stripped 2 bases from V and 5 bases from J, with 12 bases between. The CDR3 totals 14 residues. The CDR3 nucleotides are TGCGCCAGCAGCCAATATGGGGGGGGGACTGAAGCTTTCTTT. It yields the protein CASSQYGGGTEAFF.

The chain couples TRBV5-1 to TRBJ2-7; 7 nucleotides line up with TRBD1. V was pared by 7 bases and J by 9 bases, with 13 bases of the junction left unmatched. CDR3 length: 13 amino acids. CDR1 and CDR2 from the germline V gene are SGHRS and YFSETQ. This CDR3 reads CASPGQGVFGQYF. CDR3 DNA: TGCGCCAGCCCTGGCCAGGGGGTTTTCGGGCAGTACTTC.